Below are 21 T cell receptor beta chains sequenced from a single sample in a study of OX40 agonist ivuxolimab in advanced cancers. The data were produced by immunoSEQ multiplex PCR, yet TCRdb's version contains in-frame clones alone and is incomplete. Of 30,000 to 40,000 clones listed, approximately 87% are singletons. The sequenced sample was CD4+ or CD8+ T cells sorted from blood, obtained in a trial of the OX40 agonist ivuxolimab. The source of these receptors is an adult with an advanced solid tumor such as melanoma, head and neck, liver or kidney cancer.

The gene calls are TRBV9 and TRBJ2-5; tentative D call: TRBD1 (5 bases). V was shortened by 3 bases and J by 0 bases, with 12 bases between the two germline ends. The CDR3 covers 15 residues. Looked up from germline, CDR1 is SGDLS and CDR2 is YYNGEE. DNA of the CDR3: TGTGCCAGCAGCGACGGCAGGGCGAACCAAGAGACCCAGTACTTC. The encoded protein is CASSDGRANQETQYF.

V and J are TRBV6-5 and TRBJ1-1, with 7 nucleotides matching TRBD1. Trimming took 0 bases from V and 2 from J; bases not matched to a gene: 3. This CDR3 contains 15 residues. Germline CDR1 and CDR2: MNHEY and SVGAGI. CDR3 region: CASSYSRTGNTEAFF. DNA of the CDR3: TGTGCCAGCAGTTACTCGAGGACAGGCAACACTGAAGCTTTCTTT.

This clone was seen only once. V usage is TRBV25-1 and J usage is TRBJ1-4, with a weak D call TRBD1 (6 bases). Germline V gene lookup returns CDR1 MGHDK and CDR2 SYGVNS. The germline V and J ends were trimmed by 4 bases and 3 bases, with 9 bases remaining between them. The CDR3 contains 14 residues. For the CDR3, the DNA is TGTGCCAGCAGTGCAGGACAGCCTAATGAAAAACTGTTTTTT. This gives the protein CASSAGQPNEKLFF.

This chain links TRBV27 with TRBJ2-7, with 8 bases lining up with TRBD2. The V and J ends lost 7 bases and 3 bases, in that order; junction bases with no gene match: 5. The CDR3 is 13 residues long. In germline, CDR1 is MNHEY, CDR2 SMNVEV (reference sequence). This CDR3 is CASKESGSYEQYF. CDR3 in DNA: TGTGCCAGCAAGGAGAGCGGGAGCTACGAGCAGTACTTC.

The chain is built from TRBV28 and TRBJ1-5, with D possibly TRBD1 on 5 matching bases. This CDR3 has 15 amino acids. Germline values: CDR1 MDHEN, CDR2 SYDVKM. V dropped 5 bases and J dropped 6 bases, with 17 bases sitting between them. CDR3 in DNA: TGTGCCAGCAGTACAGGTGGAAGAAGTGGTCAGCCCCAGCATTTT. Translated: CASSTGGRSGQPQHF.

This rearrangement joins TRBV5-1 to TRBJ1-2; possibly TRBD1 for D (5 bases). The germline gives CDR1 SGHRS, CDR2 YFSETQ. There are 15 residues in the CDR3. Trimming pared 0 bases from V and 8 bases from J, leaving 17 bases between. This chain's CDR3 is CASSLAQRGVSGYTF. DNA for the CDR3: TGCGCCAGCAGCTTGGCCCAGCGGGGGGTATCCGGCTACACCTTC.

The rearrangement links TRBV29-1 to TRBJ2-1; 10 nucleotides align to TRBD2. Germline assignment: CDR1 SQVTM and CDR2 ANQGSEA. CDR3 length: 14 residues. With V trimmed by 4 bases and J by 7 bases, 7 bases remained unmatched. CDR3 sequence: CSVGTSGSGNEQFF. The CDR3 DNA sequence: TGCAGCGTTGGGACTAGCGGATCCGGGAATGAGCAGTTCTTC.

V usage is TRBV11-3 and J usage is TRBJ2-3, with 8 bases matching TRBD2. The CDR3 has 17 residues. Germline V gives CDR1 SGHNT, CDR2 YENEEA. V was pared by 5 bases and J by 0 bases, with 10 bases of the junction left unmatched. CDR3 sequence reads: CASSPPSAGGSTDTQYF. The CDR3 DNA reads as TGTGCCAGCAGCCCCCCCTCGGCGGGAGGTAGCACAGATACGCAGTATTTT.

The V and J genes are TRBV5-4 and TRBJ2-5; D is ambiguous. Per the germline V gene, CDR1 is SGHNT and CDR2 is YYREEE (reference sequence). The V end lost 7 bases, the J end lost 1 base, and 5 bases lay between the germline ends. The CDR3 sequence is 11 residues long. CDR3 DNA: TGTGCCAGCTCTCTCCAAGAGACCCAGTACTTC. This translates into CASSLQETQYF.

The CDR3 here is CASRGGQGFDQPQHF. The CDR3 DNA is TGTGCCAGCAGGGGGGGACAGGGGTTCGATCAGCCCCAGCATTTT. V is TRBV6-1 and J is TRBJ1-5; TRBD1 matches at 10 bases. This CDR3 comprises 15 residues. The V segment lost 6 bases and the J segment 5 bases; nucleotides outside the gene matches: 7. In germline, CDR1 is MNHNS, CDR2 SASEGT.

The chain links TRBV7-9 to TRBJ2-7, with D possibly TRBD1 on 6 matching bases. The germline gives CDR1 SEHNR, CDR2 FQNEAQ (reference sequence). The ends were cut back, 8 bases at V and 1 base at J, with 12 bases in the middle. This CDR3 comprises 13 residues. DNA of the CDR3: TGTGCCAGCGGGAGAAGGGGGTCCTACGAGCAGTACTTC. Translation: CASGRRGSYEQYF.

This clone was seen a single time. The chain combines TRBV7-6 with TRBJ2-3, with D unresolved. V was trimmed by 5 bases and J by 2 bases, leaving 2 bases between them. The CDR3 runs 11 residues. Germline assignment: CDR1 SGHVS and CDR2 FNYEAQ. CDR3 sequence: CASSNTDTQYF. DNA of the CDR3: TGTGCCAGCAGCAACACAGATACGCAGTATTTT.

This clone was seen a handful of times. The chain couples TRBV29-1 to TRBJ1-1, with D uncertain. This CDR3 region has 9 residues. The ends were cut back, 6 bases at V and 10 bases at J, with 9 bases in the middle. Germline loops: CDR1 SQVTM, CDR2 ANQGSEA. The CDR3 sequence is CSVSEGAFF. CDR3 in DNA: TGCAGCGTCTCGGAAGGAGCTTTCTTT.

The chain employs TRBV20-1 and TRBJ2-5; D may match TRBD1 or TRBD2 (5 bases each). The CDR3 is 11 residues long. V lost 7 bases and J lost 3, with 9 bases in between. Germline lookup yields CDR1 DFQATT and CDR2 SNEGSKA (reference sequence). This CDR3 reads CSGGEEETQYF. In DNA form, the CDR3 reads TGCAGTGGAGGGGAAGAAGAGACCCAGTACTTC.

As for this clone: The identical CDR3 is also encoded by other nucleotide sequences in the sample. The chain uses TRBV11-2 and TRBJ2-7; TRBD2 is a possible D gene (6 bases). There are 15 residues in the CDR3. Trimming took off 5 bases at V and 4 bases at J, with 18 bases between the two ends. CDR1 is SGHAT and CDR2 is FQNNGV in the germline V gene. DNA of the CDR3: TGTGCCAGCAGCCGCCAGAGGGCTAGCGAATACGAGCAGTACTTC. Protein sequence: CASSRQRASEYEQYF.

The CDR3 is CASTQGLGGETQYF. CDR3 sequence (DNA): TGTGCCAGCACCCAGGGGTTGGGGGGAGAGACCCAGTACTTC. The chain joins TRBV7-2 to TRBJ2-5; perhaps D is TRBD1 or TRBD2 (6 bases each). Trimming stripped 7 bases from V and 4 bases from J, with 16 bases between. Germline V lookup: CDR1 SGHTA, CDR2 FQGNSA. CDR3 size: 14 residues.

This chain uses TRBV18 with TRBJ2-4; the D gene is possibly TRBD1 (5 bases). The germline V gene has CDR1 KGHSH and CDR2 LQKENI. This CDR3 contains 16 residues. Trimming pared 3 bases from V and 0 bases from J, leaving 12 bases between. The CDR3 sequence: CASSPSRALAKNIQYF. In nucleotides, the CDR3 is TGTGCCAGCTCACCGTCCAGGGCTCTAGCCAAAAACATTCAGTACTTC. Full variable domain (remainder filled in from reference TRBV18 and TRBJ2-4): NAGVMQNPRHLVRRRGQEARLRCSPMKGHSHVYWYRQLPEEGLKFMVYLQKENIIDESGMPKERFSAEFPKEGPSILRIQQVVRGDSAAYFCASSPSRALAKNIQYFGAGTRLSVL.

This clone occurred once. The chain uses TRBV27 and TRBJ2-5; D unclear. This CDR3 is built from 14 residues. Germline CDR1 and CDR2: MNHEY and SMNVEV (reference sequence). V was shortened by 5 bases and J by 4 bases, with 14 bases between the two germline ends. CDR3 in amino acids: CASSPTRWGETQYF. CDR3 in DNA: TGTGCCAGCAGTCCCACCCGCTGGGGAGAGACCCAGTACTTC.

This clone occurred a few times. The V gene is TRBV25-1, the J gene TRBJ1-1, with no clear D. Germline CDR1 is MGHDK and CDR2 is SYGVNS. The CDR3 runs 12 residues. V dropped 6 bases and J dropped 1 base, with 6 bases sitting between them. In nucleotides, the CDR3 is TGTGCCAGCAGGGCAGAGAACACTGAAGCTTTCTTT. Translating it yields CASRAENTEAFF.

J is TRBJ1-2 and V is TRBV6-1; D might be TRBD1 (5 bases). V was shortened by 0 bases and J by 5 bases, with 10 bases between the two germline ends. Per germline, CDR1 MNHNS and CDR2 SASEGT. The CDR3 spans 14 residues. The CDR3 loop reads CASSEADIRYGYTF. The CDR3, as DNA: TGTGCCAGCAGTGAAGCGGACATTAGGTATGGCTACACCTTC.

The gene calls are TRBV11-2 and TRBJ2-7, with D perhaps matching TRBD2 (5 bases). The V gene's germline CDR1 is SGHAT and CDR2 FQNNGV. This CDR3 is built from 16 residues. With 0 bases removed from V and 3 bases from J, the gap between germline ends came to 15 bases. The CDR3 DNA reads TGTGCCAGCAGCTTAGATCGTAGAGAGGGATTCTACGAGCAGTACTTC. Amino acids: CASSLDRREGFYEQYF.